Listed below are T cell receptor beta chains from one sample, sequenced in a study of metastatic and nonmetastatic thyroid tumors. TCRdb re-called the PCR reads through MiXCR. The repertoire holds tens of thousands of clones, with about 12% as singletons. Sequenced sample: blood. These receptor sequences come from a female donor with papillary thyroid cancer or a benign thyroid nodule (not recorded which). Some clones in this sample may be carry-over from other donors' samples. Both conserved end residues are part of each CDR3. Fields, in order: J gene, V gene, clone size, CDR3 length, D gene, CDR3 protein, CDR3 DNA. A D gene is named only where the DNA matches it firmly. Only some rows state a clone size, as once, few, many or a class for expanded clones.

J: TRBJ2-7
V: TRBV6-1
size: many
length: 15
D: NA
CDR3: CASSALAAGIYEQYF
DNA: TGTGCCAGCAGTGCCCTAGCTGCTGGAATCTACGAGCAGTACTTC

J: TRBJ1-2
V: TRBV14
size: many
length: 17
D: NA
CDR3: CASSPTVWGEANYGYTF
DNA: TGTGCCAGCAGCCCGACGGTTTGGGGGGAGGCTAACTATGGCTACACCTTC

J: TRBJ2-5
V: TRBV6-4
size: many
length: 13
D: NA
CDR3: CASSRLSGETQYF
DNA: TGTGCCAGCAGTCGTCTCAGCGGAGAGACCCAGTACTTC

J: TRBJ2-1
V: TRBV7-3
size: NA
length: 18
D: NA
CDR3: CASSLKPSSYTSYNEQFF
DNA: TGTGCCAGCAGCTTAAAGCCTAGCTCGTACACCTCCTACAATGAGCAGTTCTTC

J: TRBJ2-1
V: TRBV7-3
size: many
length: 17
D: TRBD2
CDR3: CASSLSPTGLALNEQFF
DNA: TGTGCCAGCAGCCTCAGTCCGACGGGACTAGCGTTAAATGAGCAGTTCTTC

J: TRBJ2-2
V: TRBV7-9
size: many
length: 19
D: TRBD2
CDR3: CASRKAGLAGPTNTGELFF
DNA: TGTGCCAGCAGAAAGGCGGGACTAGCGGGACCCACGAACACCGGGGAGCTGTTTTTT

J: TRBJ1-1
V: TRBV7-9
size: many
length: 14
D: NA
CDR3: CASSLGFWDTEAFF
DNA: TGTGCCAGCAGCTTAGGCTTTTGGGACACTGAAGCTTTCTTT

J: TRBJ1-1
V: TRBV4-1
size: many
length: 16
D: NA
CDR3: CASSQDPLRWNTEAFF
DNA: TGCGCCAGCAGCCAAGATCCCCTTAGGTGGAACACTGAAGCTTTCTTT

J: TRBJ2-2
V: TRBV2
size: few
length: 15
D: NA
CDR3: CASRPRQVNTGELFF
DNA: TGTGCCAGCAGGCCTAGACAGGTTAACACCGGGGAGCTGTTTTTT

J: TRBJ2-3
V: TRBV3-1
size: many
length: 13
D: TRBD1
CDR3: CASQTGGTDTQYF
DNA: TGTGCCAGCCAGACAGGGGGAACAGATACGCAGTATTTT

J: TRBJ1-2
V: TRBV6-1
size: many
length: 14
D: NA
CDR3: CASWHGQSFYGYTF
DNA: TGTGCCAGCTGGCACGGACAGTCCTTCTATGGCTACACCTTC

J: TRBJ1-5
V: TRBV12-3/TRBV12-4
size: many
length: 15
D: TRBD1
CDR3: CASSGQGGWNQPQHF
DNA: TGTGCCAGCAGTGGTCAGGGGGGTTGGAATCAGCCCCAGCATTTT

J: TRBJ2-5
V: TRBV2
size: many
length: 13
D: NA
CDR3: CASRRQPQETQYF
DNA: TGTGCCAGCAGGAGACAGCCCCAAGAGACCCAGTACTTC

J: TRBJ1-2
V: TRBV27
size: medium-sized
length: 17
D: TRBD1
CDR3: CASSPQGQGAQNYGYTF
DNA: TGTGCCAGCAGTCCCCAAGGACAGGGGGCGCAGAACTATGGCTACACCTTC

J: TRBJ2-2
V: TRBV18
size: many
length: 15
D: NA
CDR3: CASSPGGPNTGELFF
DNA: TGTGCCAGCTCACCAGGGGGCCCGAACACCGGGGAGCTGTTTTTT

J: TRBJ1-1
V: TRBV12-3/TRBV12-4
size: many
length: 13
D: NA
CDR3: CASSLLSDTEAFF
DNA: TGTGCCAGCAGTTTATTAAGTGACACTGAAGCTTTCTTT

J: TRBJ1-6
V: TRBV10-3
size: many
length: 14
D: NA
CDR3: CAISENRENSPLHF
DNA: TGTGCCATCAGTGAGAACAGGGAAAATTCACCCCTCCACTTT

J: TRBJ2-3
V: TRBV4-1
size: many
length: 16
D: NA
CDR3: CASSQLGHRHTDTQYF
DNA: TGCGCCAGCAGCCAATTGGGCCATAGACACACGGATACGCAGTATTTT

J: TRBJ2-5
V: TRBV6-1
size: few
length: 13
D: TRBD1
CDR3: CASTDRGQKTQYF
DNA: TGTGCCAGCACCGATAGGGGGCAAAAGACCCAGTACTTC

J: TRBJ1-3
V: TRBV28
size: many
length: 14
D: NA
CDR3: CASNKPGTGNTIYF
DNA: TGTGCCAGCAACAAGCCAGGTACCGGAAACACCATATATTTT

J: TRBJ1-5
V: TRBV12-3/TRBV12-4
size: many
length: 14
D: NA
CDR3: CASSPTPFNQPQHF
DNA: TGTGCCAGCAGCCCGACCCCTTTTAATCAGCCCCAGCATTTT

J: TRBJ2-7
V: TRBV7-9
size: many
length: 15
D: TRBD2
CDR3: CASSLAGGSTYEQYF
DNA: TGTGCCAGCAGCTTAGCGGGGGGGTCCACCTACGAGCAGTACTTC

J: TRBJ1-6
V: TRBV7-2
size: many
length: 13
D: NA
CDR3: CASSLTGESPLHF
DNA: TGTGCCAGCAGCTTGACAGGAGAATCACCCCTCCACTTT

J: TRBJ1-1
V: TRBV28
size: many
length: 14
D: NA
CDR3: CASTHPGTNTEAFF
DNA: TGTGCCAGCACCCATCCAGGGACGAACACTGAAGCTTTCTTT

J: TRBJ2-3
V: TRBV6-1
size: medium-sized
length: 14
D: NA
CDR3: CASSGDWITDTQYF
DNA: TGTGCCAGCAGTGGAGACTGGATCACAGATACGCAGTATTTT

J: TRBJ1-2
V: TRBV5-1
size: NA
length: 16
D: TRBD1
CDR3: CASSKPGQGFGYGYTF
DNA: TGCGCCAGCAGCAAACCGGGACAGGGTTTCGGTTATGGCTACACCTTC

J: TRBJ1-1
V: TRBV6-5
size: many
length: 13
D: NA
CDR3: CASSYEGPKVTFF
DNA: TGTGCCAGCAGTTACGAGGGACCGAAAGTAACTTTCTTT

J: TRBJ2-6
V: TRBV6-2/TRBV6-3
size: many
length: 15
D: TRBD1
CDR3: CARWTGGGGANVLTF
DNA: TGTGCCCGCTGGACAGGGGGCGGGGGGGCCAACGTCCTGACTTTC

J: TRBJ1-2
V: TRBV5-1
size: NA
length: 14
D: NA
CDR3: CASSLAGEPTGYTF
DNA: TGCGCCAGCAGCTTGGCTGGGGAGCCGACTGGCTACACCTTC

J: TRBJ2-1
V: TRBV6-5
size: few
length: 21
D: NA
CDR3: CASSYTSSHERAPTSYNEQFF
DNA: TGTGCCAGCAGTTACACCTCTTCTCACGAGAGGGCCCCGACCTCCTACAATGAGCAGTTCTTC

J: TRBJ2-3
V: TRBV27
size: many
length: 16
D: NA
CDR3: CASSLSIIASTDTQYF
DNA: TGTGCCAGCAGTTTATCGATTATAGCGAGCACAGATACGCAGTATTTT

J: TRBJ2-2
V: TRBV6-2/TRBV6-3
size: few
length: 13
D: NA
CDR3: CASSYRDTGELFF
DNA: TGTGCCAGCAGTTACAGGGACACCGGGGAGCTGTTTTTT

J: TRBJ2-1
V: TRBV2
size: NA
length: 18
D: NA
CDR3: CASLSGGGRIGSYNEQFF
DNA: TGTGCCTCCTTGAGCGGAGGAGGTAGGATTGGCTCCTACAATGAGCAGTTCTTC

J: TRBJ2-7
V: TRBV20-1
size: many
length: 12
D: NA
CDR3: CSARDRGYEQYF
DNA: TGCAGTGCTAGAGATCGTGGCTACGAGCAGTACTTC

J: TRBJ2-7
V: TRBV28
size: NA
length: 12
D: NA
CDR3: CASSLKVYEQYF
DNA: TGTGCCAGCAGTTTAAAGGTCTACGAGCAGTACTTC

J: TRBJ1-2
V: TRBV6-6
size: few
length: 15
D: NA
CDR3: CASSYYRTGNYGYTF
DNA: TGTGCCAGCAGTTACTACAGAACAGGAAACTATGGCTACACCTTC